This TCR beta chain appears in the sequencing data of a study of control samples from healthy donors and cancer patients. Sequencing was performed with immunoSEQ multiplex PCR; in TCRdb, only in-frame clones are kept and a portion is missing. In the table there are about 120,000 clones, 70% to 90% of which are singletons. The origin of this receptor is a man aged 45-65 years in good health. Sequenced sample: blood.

The CDR3 bases are TGTGCCAGCTCACCACCTGGGGGGGGATCTGGGGCCAACGTCCTGACTTTC. As protein: CASSPPGGGSGANVLTF. This chain connects TRBV18 to TRBJ2-6; 7 bases line up with TRBD2. The germline CDR1 and CDR2 sequences are KGHSH and LQKENI. The V segment lost 0 bases and the J segment 1 base; nucleotides outside the gene matches: 3. The CDR3 extends over 17 amino acids.